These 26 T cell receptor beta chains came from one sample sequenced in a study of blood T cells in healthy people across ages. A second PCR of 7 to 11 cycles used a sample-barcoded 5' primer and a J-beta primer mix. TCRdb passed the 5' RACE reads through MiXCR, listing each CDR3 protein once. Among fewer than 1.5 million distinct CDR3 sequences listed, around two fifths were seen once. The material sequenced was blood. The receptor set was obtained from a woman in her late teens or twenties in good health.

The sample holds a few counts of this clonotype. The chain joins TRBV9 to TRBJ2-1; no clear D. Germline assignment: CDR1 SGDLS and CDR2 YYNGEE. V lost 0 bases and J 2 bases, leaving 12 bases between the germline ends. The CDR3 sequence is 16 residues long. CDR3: CASSVVADNTYNEQFF. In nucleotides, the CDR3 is TGTGCCAGCAGCGTAGTGGCAGACAACACCTACAATGAGCAGTTCTTC.

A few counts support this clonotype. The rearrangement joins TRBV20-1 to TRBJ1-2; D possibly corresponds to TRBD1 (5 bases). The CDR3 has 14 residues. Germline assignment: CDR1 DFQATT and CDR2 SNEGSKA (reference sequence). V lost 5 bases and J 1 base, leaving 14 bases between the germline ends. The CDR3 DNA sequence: TGCAGTGCTGCGGGGGGTACCAGTAACTATGGCTACACCTTC. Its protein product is CSAAGGTSNYGYTF.

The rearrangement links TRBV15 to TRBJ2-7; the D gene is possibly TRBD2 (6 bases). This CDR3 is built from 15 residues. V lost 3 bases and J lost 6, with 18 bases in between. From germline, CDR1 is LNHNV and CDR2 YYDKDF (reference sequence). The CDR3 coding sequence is TGTGCCACCAGCAGTACGCTAGGAGGGGCCCTCGAGCAGTACTTC. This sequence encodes CATSSTLGGALEQYF.

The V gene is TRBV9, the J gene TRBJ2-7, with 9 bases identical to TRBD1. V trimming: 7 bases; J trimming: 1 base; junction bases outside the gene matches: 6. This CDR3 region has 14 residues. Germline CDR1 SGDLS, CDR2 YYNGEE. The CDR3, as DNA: TGTGCCAGCGGGGGACAGGGAGGGTCCTACGAGCAGTACTTC. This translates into CASGGQGGSYEQYF.

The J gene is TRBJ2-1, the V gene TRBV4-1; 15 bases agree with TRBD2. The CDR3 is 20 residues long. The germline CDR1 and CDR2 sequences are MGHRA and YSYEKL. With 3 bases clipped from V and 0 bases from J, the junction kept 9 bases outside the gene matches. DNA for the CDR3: TGCGCCAGCAGCCAGACGCCCGGGACTAGCGGGAGGCCCTCCTACAATGAGCAGTTCTTC. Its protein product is CASSQTPGTSGRPSYNEQFF.

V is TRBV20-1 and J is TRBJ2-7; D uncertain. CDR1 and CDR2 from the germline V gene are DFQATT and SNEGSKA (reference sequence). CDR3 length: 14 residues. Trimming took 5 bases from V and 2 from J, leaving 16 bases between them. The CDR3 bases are TGCAGTGCTGTAGAACGAAAGGTCCCCTACGAGCAGTACTTC. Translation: CSAVERKVPYEQYF.

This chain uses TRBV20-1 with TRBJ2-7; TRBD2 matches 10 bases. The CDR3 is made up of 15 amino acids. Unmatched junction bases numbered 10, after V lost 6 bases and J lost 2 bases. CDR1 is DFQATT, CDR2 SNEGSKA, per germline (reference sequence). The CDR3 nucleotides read TGCAGTGCCCAATCGGGAGCGGGAGGGCCCTACGAGCAGTACTTC. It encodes CSAQSGAGGPYEQYF.

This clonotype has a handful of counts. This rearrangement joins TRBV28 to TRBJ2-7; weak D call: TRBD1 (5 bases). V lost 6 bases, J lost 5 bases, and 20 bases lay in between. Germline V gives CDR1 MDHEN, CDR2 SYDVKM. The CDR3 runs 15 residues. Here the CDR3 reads CASSHDRDSLNEQYF. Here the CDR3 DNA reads TGTGCCAGCAGCCACGACCGCGACAGTTTAAACGAGCAGTACTTC.

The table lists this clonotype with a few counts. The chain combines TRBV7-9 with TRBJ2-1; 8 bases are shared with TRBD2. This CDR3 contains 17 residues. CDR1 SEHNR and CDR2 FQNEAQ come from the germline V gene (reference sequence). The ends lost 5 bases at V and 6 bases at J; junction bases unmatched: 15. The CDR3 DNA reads TGTGCCAGCAGCCGCGTTGATCGGGGGGGGCCGGGCAATGAGCAGTTCTTC. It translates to CASSRVDRGGPGNEQFF.

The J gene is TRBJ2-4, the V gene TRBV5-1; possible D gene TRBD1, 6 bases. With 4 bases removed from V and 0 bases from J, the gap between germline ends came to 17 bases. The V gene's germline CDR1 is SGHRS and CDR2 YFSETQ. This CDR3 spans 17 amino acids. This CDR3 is CASSQLDRDLAKNIQYF. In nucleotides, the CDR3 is TGCGCCAGCAGCCAATTGGACAGAGATCTAGCCAAAAACATTCAGTACTTC.

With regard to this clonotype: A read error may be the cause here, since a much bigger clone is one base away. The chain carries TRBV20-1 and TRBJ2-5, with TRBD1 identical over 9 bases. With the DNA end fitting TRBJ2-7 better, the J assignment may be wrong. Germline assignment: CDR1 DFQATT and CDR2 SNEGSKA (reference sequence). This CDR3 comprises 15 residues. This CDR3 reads CSARAEQGAGGEQYF. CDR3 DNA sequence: TGCAGTGCTAGAGCCGAACAGGGGGCAGGGGGCGAGCAGTACTTC.

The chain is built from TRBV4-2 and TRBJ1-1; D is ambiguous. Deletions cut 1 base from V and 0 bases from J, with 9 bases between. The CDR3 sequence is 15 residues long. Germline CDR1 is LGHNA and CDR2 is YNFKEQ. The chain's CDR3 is CASSQVKLMNTEAFF. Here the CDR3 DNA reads TGTGCCAGCAGCCAAGTAAAACTAATGAACACTGAAGCTTTCTTT.

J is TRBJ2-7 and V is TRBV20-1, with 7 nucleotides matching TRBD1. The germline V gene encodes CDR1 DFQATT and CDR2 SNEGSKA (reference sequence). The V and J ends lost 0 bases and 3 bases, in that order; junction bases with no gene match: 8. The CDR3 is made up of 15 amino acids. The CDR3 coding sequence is TGCAGTGCTAGAGATCATCAGGGGGTAGGCTACGAGCAGTACTTC. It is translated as CSARDHQGVGYEQYF.

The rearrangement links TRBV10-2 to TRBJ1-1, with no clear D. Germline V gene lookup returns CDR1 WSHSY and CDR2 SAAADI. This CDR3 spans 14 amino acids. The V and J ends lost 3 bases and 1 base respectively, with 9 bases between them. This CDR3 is CASSDYKRNTEAFF. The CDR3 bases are TGCGCCAGCAGTGACTACAAGCGGAACACTGAAGCTTTCTTT.

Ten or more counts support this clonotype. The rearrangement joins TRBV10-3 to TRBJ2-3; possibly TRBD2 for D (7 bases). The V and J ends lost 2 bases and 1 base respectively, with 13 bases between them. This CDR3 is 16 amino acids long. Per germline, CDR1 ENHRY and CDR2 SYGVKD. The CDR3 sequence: CAISELPGGGTDTQYF. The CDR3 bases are TGTGCCATCAGTGAGCTCCCGGGGGGCGGCACAGATACGCAGTATTTT.

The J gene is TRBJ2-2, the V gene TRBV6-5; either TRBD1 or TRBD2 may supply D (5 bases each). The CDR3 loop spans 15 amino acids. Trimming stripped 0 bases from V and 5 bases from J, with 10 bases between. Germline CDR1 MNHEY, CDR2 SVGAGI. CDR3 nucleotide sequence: TGTGCCAGCAGTTACTCGCCGGGGACGACCGGGGAGCTGTTTTTT. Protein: CASSYSPGTTGELFF.

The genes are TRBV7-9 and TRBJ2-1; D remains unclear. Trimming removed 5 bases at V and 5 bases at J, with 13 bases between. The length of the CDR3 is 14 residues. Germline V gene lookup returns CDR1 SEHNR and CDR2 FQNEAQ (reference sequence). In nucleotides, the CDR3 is TGTGCCAGCAGCCCTGACGGGTCCCACAATGAGCAGTTCTTC. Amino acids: CASSPDGSHNEQFF.

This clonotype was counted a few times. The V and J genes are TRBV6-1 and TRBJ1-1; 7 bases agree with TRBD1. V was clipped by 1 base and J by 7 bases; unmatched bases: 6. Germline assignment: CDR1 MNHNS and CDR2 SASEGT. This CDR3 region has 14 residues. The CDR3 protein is CASSEGGQNYEAFF. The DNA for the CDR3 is TGTGCCAGCAGTGAAGGGGGACAGAACTATGAAGCTTTCTTT.

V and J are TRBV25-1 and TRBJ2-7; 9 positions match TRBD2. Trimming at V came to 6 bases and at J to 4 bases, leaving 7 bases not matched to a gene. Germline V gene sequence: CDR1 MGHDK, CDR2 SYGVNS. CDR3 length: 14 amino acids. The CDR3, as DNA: TGTGCCAGCAGAAAAAGCGGGGGGACTTACGAGCAGTACTTC. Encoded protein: CASRKSGGTYEQYF.

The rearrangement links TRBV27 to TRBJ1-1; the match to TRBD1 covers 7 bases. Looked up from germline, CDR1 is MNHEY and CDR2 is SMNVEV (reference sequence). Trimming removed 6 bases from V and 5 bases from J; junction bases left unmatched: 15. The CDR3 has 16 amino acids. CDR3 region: CASSLTGRGLRTEAFF. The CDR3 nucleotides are TGTGCCAGCAGCCTGACAGGGAGAGGGTTGCGGACTGAAGCTTTCTTT.

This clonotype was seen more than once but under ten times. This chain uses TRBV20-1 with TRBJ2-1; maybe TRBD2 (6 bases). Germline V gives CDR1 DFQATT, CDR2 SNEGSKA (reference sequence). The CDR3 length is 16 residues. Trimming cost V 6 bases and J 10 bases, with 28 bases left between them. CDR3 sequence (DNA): TGCAGTGCCACCGCGCTCGGGGACTCCCTCAGTGGAGAGCAGTTCTTC. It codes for CSATALGDSLSGEQFF.

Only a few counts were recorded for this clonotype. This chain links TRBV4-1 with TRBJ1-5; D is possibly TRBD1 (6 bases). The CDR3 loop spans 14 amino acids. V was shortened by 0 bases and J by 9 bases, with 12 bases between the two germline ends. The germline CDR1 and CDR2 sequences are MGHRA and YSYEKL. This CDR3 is CASSQDWGPGPQHF. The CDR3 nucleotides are TGCGCCAGCAGCCAAGATTGGGGGCCAGGGCCCCAGCATTTT.

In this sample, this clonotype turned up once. This CDR3 reads CASSPGRGDTGELFF. The CDR3, as DNA: TGTGCCAGCAGCCCCGGGAGGGGGGACACCGGGGAGCTGTTTTTT. This chain joins TRBV5-4 and TRBJ2-2, with 8 bases matching TRBD2. V gave up 4 bases and J gave up 3 bases; unmatched junction bases: 5. The germline gives CDR1 SGHNT, CDR2 YYREEE (reference sequence). The CDR3 is made up of 15 amino acids.

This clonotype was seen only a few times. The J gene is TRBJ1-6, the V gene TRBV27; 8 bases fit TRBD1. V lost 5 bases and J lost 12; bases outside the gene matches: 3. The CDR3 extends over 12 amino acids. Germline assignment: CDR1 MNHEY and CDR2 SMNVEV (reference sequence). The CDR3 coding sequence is TGTGCCAGCAGTCCCGGGACAGGACCCCTCCACTTT. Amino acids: CASSPGTGPLHF.

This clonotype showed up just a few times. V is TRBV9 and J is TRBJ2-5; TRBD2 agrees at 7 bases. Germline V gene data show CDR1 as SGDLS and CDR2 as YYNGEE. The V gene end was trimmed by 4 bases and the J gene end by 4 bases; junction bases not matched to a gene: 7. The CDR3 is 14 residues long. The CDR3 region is CASSPPGLSETQYF. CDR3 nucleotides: TGTGCCAGCAGCCCGCCGGGACTATCAGAGACCCAGTACTTC. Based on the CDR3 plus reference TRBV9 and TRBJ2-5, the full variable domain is DSGVTQTPKHLITATGQRVTLRCSPRSGDLSVYWYQQSLDQGLQFLIQYYNGEERAKGNILERFSAQQFPDLHSELNLSSLELGDSALYFCASSPPGLSETQYFGPGTRLLVL.

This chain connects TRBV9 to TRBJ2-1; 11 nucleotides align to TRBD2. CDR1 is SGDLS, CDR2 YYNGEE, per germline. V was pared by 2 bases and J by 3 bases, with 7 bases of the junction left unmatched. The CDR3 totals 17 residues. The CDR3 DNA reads TGTGCCAGCAGCGTTACCGCCGGGACTAGCGGCTACAATGAGCAGTTCTTC. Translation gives CASSVTAGTSGYNEQFF.